The 6 T cell receptor beta chains in this list originate from one sample, sequenced in a study of T cells after yellow fever vaccination. Using its own MiXCR run on the 5' RACE reads, TCRdb lists one record per CDR3 protein. This sample has nearly 300,000 distinct CDR3 sequences, with about 10% found just once. The sample here was CD4+ T cells sorted from PBMCs, taken 5 days after the yellow fever booster vaccination. These receptors were taken from a man aged 18 to 29 who received the YFV17D yellow fever vaccine.

V gene TRBV19 combines with J gene TRBJ2-1; perhaps TRBD1 as D (6 bases). Trimming pared 3 bases from V and 7 bases from J, leaving 19 bases between. The CDR3 consists of 16 residues. The germline CDR1 and CDR2 sequences are LNHDA and SQIVND (reference sequence). CDR3 amino acids: CASSMFPLQGYNEQFF. The CDR3 coding sequence is TGTGCCAGTAGTATGTTCCCTCTCCAGGGGTATAATGAGCAGTTCTTC.

This clonotype has a count of ten or more. The rearrangement links TRBV12-3 or TRBV12-4 to TRBJ2-4, with a possible D match to TRBD2 (6 bases). V shed 8 bases and J shed 9 bases, with 14 bases lying between them. This CDR3 region has 12 residues. The CDR3 coding sequence is TGTGCCAGCTGGGCGGAGGGAGGCATTCAGTACTTC. It is translated as CASWAEGGIQYF.

The gene calls are TRBV12-3 or TRBV12-4 and TRBJ2-3, with D perhaps TRBD2 (7 bases). The V gene lost 6 bases and the J gene lost 4 bases, with 14 bases spanning the gap. The CDR3 has 14 amino acids. As DNA, the CDR3 is TGTGCCAGCAGCCAACAAGGGGGGGCAGATACGCAGTATTTT. Translation gives CASSQQGGADTQYF.

Many counts were recorded for this clonotype. The rearrangement links TRBV7-3 to TRBJ2-2; the D gene is possibly TRBD1 (6 bases). The CDR3 runs to 18 residues. Germline V gene data show CDR1 as SGHTA and CDR2 as FQGTGA. V was shortened by 0 bases and J by 1 base, with 15 bases between the two germline ends. The DNA of the CDR3 is TGTGCCAGCAGCTTAACGGGGTCTGGGGGCCTGAACACCGGGGAGCTGTTTTTT. Its protein is CASSLTGSGGLNTGELFF.

A few counts support this clonotype. The rearrangement uses TRBV5-1 and TRBJ1-1, with D maybe TRBD1 (6 bases). The germline CDR1 and CDR2 sequences are SGHRS and YFSETQ. The V end was cut by 0 bases, the J end by 5 bases, with 17 bases between. The CDR3 sequence is 16 residues long. The CDR3 DNA is TGCGCCAGCAGCTTGGAAGGGGGGCGAGGAAGAACTGAAGCTTTCTTT. Translation gives CASSLEGGRGRTEAFF. Combining the CDR3 with reference TRBV5-1 and TRBJ1-1 gives the whole variable domain KAGVTQTPRYLIKTRGQQVTLSCSPISGHRSVSWYQQTPGQGLQFLFEYFSETQRNKGNFPGRFSGRQFSNSRSEMNVSTLELGDSALYLCASSLEGGRGRTEAFFGQGTRLTVV.

In this sample, this clonotype turned up a few times. The V gene is TRBV30, the J gene TRBJ2-3, with D possibly matching TRBD1 (5 bases). The CDR3 contains 16 residues. Deletions cut 0 bases from V and 6 bases from J, with 19 bases between. The V gene's germline CDR1 is GTSNPN and CDR2 SVGIG (reference sequence). Here the CDR3 reads CAWSVGAVGVGDTQYF. Written as DNA, the CDR3 is TGTGCCTGGAGTGTAGGTGCCGTAGGGGTCGGGGATACGCAGTATTTT.